This T cell receptor beta chain appears in the sequencing data of a study of T cell responses to AZD1222 COVID-19 vaccine. At the level of the study: Researchers grouped second doses given at about 4 or about 12 weeks into one pool.

A remark on this clone: Antigen unknown.

Per germline, CDR1 SEHNR and CDR2 FQNEAQ (reference sequence). Trimming removed 2 bases from V and 5 bases from J, with 16 bases in between. The CDR3 extends over 15 amino acids. Sequencing was performed with immunoSEQ multiplex PCR; in TCRdb, only in-frame clones are kept and a portion is missing. The sample holds 75,000 to 100,000 clones, roughly 90% seen once. Study-level findings and limits: Across the whole spike, CD4 TCRs peaked at regions 160-218 and 743-854. Clonal diversity was possibly underestimated, and white British individuals and females predominated among donors. Among AZD1222 vaccinees, only six were seropositive at baseline.

This chain uses TRBV7-9 with TRBJ2-7, with D maybe TRBD1 (5 bases). The receptor was derived from an adult in good health. This specimen was peripheral blood, taken on day 0 of AZD1222 vaccination. The DNA for the CDR3 is TGTGCCAGCAGCTTAAATTCGAGACAGAGGAACGAGCAGTACTTC. This gives the protein CASSLNSRQRNEQYF.